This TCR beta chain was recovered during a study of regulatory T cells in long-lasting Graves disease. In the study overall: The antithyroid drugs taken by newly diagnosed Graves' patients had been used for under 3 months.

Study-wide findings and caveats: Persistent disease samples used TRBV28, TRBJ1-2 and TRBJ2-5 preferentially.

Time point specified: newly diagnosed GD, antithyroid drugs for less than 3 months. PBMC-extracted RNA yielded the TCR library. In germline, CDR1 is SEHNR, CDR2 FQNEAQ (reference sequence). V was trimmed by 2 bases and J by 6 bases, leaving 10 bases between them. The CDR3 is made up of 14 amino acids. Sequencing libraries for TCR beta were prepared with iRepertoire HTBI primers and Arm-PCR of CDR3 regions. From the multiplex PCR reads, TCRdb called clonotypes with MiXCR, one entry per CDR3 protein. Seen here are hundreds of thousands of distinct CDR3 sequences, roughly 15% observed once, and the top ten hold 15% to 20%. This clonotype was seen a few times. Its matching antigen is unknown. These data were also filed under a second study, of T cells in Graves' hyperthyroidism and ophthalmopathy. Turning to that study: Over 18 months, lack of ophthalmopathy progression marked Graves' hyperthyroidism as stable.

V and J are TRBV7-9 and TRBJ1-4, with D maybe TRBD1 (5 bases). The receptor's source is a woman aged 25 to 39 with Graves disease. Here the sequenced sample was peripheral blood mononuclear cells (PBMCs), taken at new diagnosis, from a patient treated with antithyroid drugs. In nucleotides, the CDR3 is TGTGCCAGCAGCTTACCTAGGGGAGATGAAAAACTGTTTTTT. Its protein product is CASSLPRGDEKLFF.